The 9 T cell receptor beta chains given below trace back to one sample, sequenced in a study of human T cells and chemical hapten exposure. Time point described: patch test 1, 2 weeks after DPC sensitization. Treatment described: therapeutic diphenylcyclopropenone sensitization with weekly scalp DPC. TCRdb processed the RACE reads anew with MiXCR; each CDR3 protein has one entry. Among fewer than 60,000 distinct CDR3 sequences listed, about a tenth were seen once. The material was whole blood, obtained in connection with sensitization to the hapten diphenylcyclopropenone (DPC). The receptor set was obtained from a woman aged 50 to 60 with alopecia areata. Some clones in this sample may be carry-over from other donors' samples.

This clonotype has just one count. A much larger clone sits a single nucleotide away, making a read error possible. The J gene is TRBJ1-1, the V gene TRBV5-4; tentative D call: TRBD1 (6 bases). This CDR3 has 13 amino acids. Trimming removed 4 bases at V and 13 bases at J, with 20 bases between. CDR1 and CDR2 (germline): SGHNT, YYREEE (reference sequence). For the CDR3, the DNA is TGTGCCAGCAGCGAGAATTTGGGGGCACGCGTTTTCTTT. Encoded protein: CASSENLGARVFF.

In this sample, this clonotype turned up many times. The V and J genes are TRBV18 and TRBJ1-2, with 11 bases fitting TRBD1. The V gene end was trimmed by 3 bases and the J gene end by 6 bases; junction bases not matched to a gene: 3. Germline CDR1 reads KGHSH; CDR2 reads LQKENI. This CDR3 has 14 amino acids. This chain's CDR3 is CASSPGQGADGYTF. The CDR3 DNA is TGTGCCAGCTCACCTGGACAGGGGGCGGATGGCTACACCTTC. Based on the CDR3 plus reference TRBV18 and TRBJ1-2, the full variable domain is NAGVMQNPRHLVRRRGQEARLRCSPMKGHSHVYWYRQLPEEGLKFMVYLQKENIIDESGMPKERFSAEFPKEGPSILRIQQVVRGDSAAYFCASSPGQGADGYTFGSGTRLTVV.

This clonotype was seen ten or more times. The rearrangement joins TRBV7-7 to TRBJ2-7; the D call may be TRBD1 or TRBD2 (6 bases each). Trimming removed 6 bases from V and 1 base from J, with 13 bases in between. The germline gives CDR1 SSHAT, CDR2 FNYEAQ (reference sequence). The length of the CDR3 is 14 residues. The CDR3 spells CASSEGGGSYEQYF. The CDR3 bases are TGTGCCAGCAGTGAGGGGGGCGGATCCTACGAGCAGTACTTC.

In its sample, this clonotype was seen many times. The chain joins TRBV20-1 to TRBJ2-1; D perhaps matches TRBD2 (5 bases). Trimming removed 1 base from V and 1 base from J, with 11 bases in between. CDR3 length: 15 residues. CDR1 DFQATT and CDR2 SNEGSKA come from the germline V gene (reference sequence). The CDR3 loop reads CSARGLRRSYNEQFF. CDR3 DNA: TGCAGTGCTAGAGGTTTGAGGAGGTCCTACAATGAGCAGTTCTTC.

This clonotype was seen more than once but under ten times. The rearrangement joins TRBV29-1 to TRBJ2-5; D not certain. The CDR3 length is 12 residues. The germline gives CDR1 SQVTM, CDR2 ANQGSEA. Trimming stripped 7 bases from V and 1 base from J, with 10 bases between. CDR3 coding DNA: TGCAGCGGTCGTCACGGCCAAGAGACCCAGTACTTC. This gives the protein CSGRHGQETQYF.

Many counts were recorded for this clonotype. The chain employs TRBV19 and TRBJ2-5; no firm D call. Germline assignment: CDR1 LNHDA and CDR2 SQIVND (reference sequence). CDR3 size: 13 residues. The V gene lost 1 base and the J gene lost 4 bases, with 7 bases spanning the gap. The CDR3 sequence: CASSIGRRETQYF. The CDR3 DNA reads TGTGCCAGTAGTATAGGGCGGCGAGAGACCCAGTACTTC.

This clonotype was seen a handful of times. One end of the junction varies from germline; a read error may be responsible. The gene calls are TRBV7-9 and TRBJ2-7; 11 bases match TRBD2. Germline lookup yields CDR1 SEHNR and CDR2 FQNEAQ (reference sequence). This CDR3 region has 13 residues. The CDR3 sequence is CASSLAGGFEQYF. The CDR3 nucleotides are TGTGCCAGCAGCCTAGCGGGAGGTTTCGAGCAGTACTTC.

This clonotype was seen repeatedly, ten times or more. The chain links TRBV12-3 or TRBV12-4 to TRBJ2-1, with unresolved D. Trimming left V 3 bases short and J 10 bases short, with 7 bases between. There are 11 residues in the CDR3. CDR3 nucleotide sequence: TGTGCCAGCAGTTTTGATACGGAGCAGTTCTTC. This encodes CASSFDTEQFF.

The chain couples TRBV27 to TRBJ1-2; TRBD1 aligns across 8 bases. This CDR3 has 14 amino acids. J gave up 8 bases and V 1 base, and 6 bases lay outside the gene matches. The germline V gene encodes CDR1 MNHEY and CDR2 SMNVEV (reference sequence). The CDR3 sequence is CASSLLQGAEGYTF. In nucleotides, the CDR3 is TGTGCCAGCAGTTTATTGCAGGGGGCAGAGGGCTACACCTTC.